The present T cell receptor (beta chain) was sequenced within a study of cytomegalovirus exposure and HLA in healthy donors. The PCR ran on 60 Vbeta and 13 Jbeta primers. The table came from immunoSEQ multiplex PCR; TCRdb's copy has only in-frame clones and leaves some out. The sample has about 150,000 clones, 82% seen once. CDR3 size: 15 residues. Deletions cut 4 bases from V and 0 bases from J, with 12 bases between. In germline, CDR1 is SGHNT, CDR2 YYREEE (reference sequence). Findings and caveats of the study: Prediction of most subjects' HLA-A and HLA-B alleles by TCR beta sequences was reportedly accurate. In a later analysis, a genetic analysis reported fewer productive-TCR N-insertions in an Asian-associated ancestry cluster than the cohort average. Beyond CMV serostatus, there was no information to go on about immune exposure.

The study sampled nominally healthy donors, though unrecorded immune exposures were likely. Remarks on this clone: Its target is not known.

V gene TRBV5-4 combines with J gene TRBJ2-3; D is possibly TRBD2 (7 bases). Material for sequencing was PBMCs. The receptor comes from a man under 40 in good health and CMV-seropositive. CDR3: CASSRGGASTDTQYF. The CDR3 bases are TGTGCCAGCAGCCGCGGGGGCGCCAGCACAGATACGCAGTATTTT. The whole variable domain, filled in from reference TRBV5-4 and TRBJ2-3, reads ETGVTQSPTHLIKTRGQQVTLRCSSQSGHNTVSWYQQALGQGPQFIFQYYREEENGRGNFPPRFSGLQFPNYSSELNVNALELDDSALYLCASSRGGASTDTQYFGPGTRLTVL.